This TCR beta chain originates from a study of blood T cell repertoires in COVID-19. The method was immunoSEQ multiplex PCR; TCRdb's version includes in-frame clones alone and lacks a portion of them. This sample has 110,000 to 150,000 clones; 70% to 85% occur once, and the top ten carry about 6.4%. CDR1 and CDR2 (germline): KGHSH, LQKENI. The V end was cut by 2 bases, the J end by 7 bases, with 9 bases between. The CDR3 has 12 residues. This chain links TRBV18 with TRBJ2-7, with D possibly being TRBD1 (6 bases). The sequence was obtained from a human donor in a cohort sampled during active COVID-19. Material: peripheral blood. DNA for the CDR3: TGTGCCAGCTCACCAATAAGGGGGGAGCAGTACTTC. This encodes CASSPIRGEQYF.